Described below is a single T cell receptor beta chain sequence and its context. The antigen is undetermined. Time point denoted: late sampling 161 to 241 days after vaccination in a few convalescent patients. Germline V lookup: CDR1 MNHNS, CDR2 SASEGT. This CDR3 contains 13 residues. J was trimmed by 0 bases and V by 8 bases; bases with no gene match: 0. TCRdb reanalysed the PCR reads using MiXCR and keeps one entry per CDR3 protein. The sample has 25,000 to 35,000 distinct CDR3 sequences, about 50% seen once; the top ten hold 5.5% to 7.5%. The entry originates in a study of vaccination and CD4 T cells after COVID-19. Study-wide points: From a median of about 21 to 40, SARS-CoV-2-reactive clonotypes increased, though not significantly.

The receptor's source is a human donor who had recovered from COVID-19. V gene TRBV6-1 combines with J gene TRBJ2-5, with TRBD1 matching over 10 bases. Material: CD4+ T cells from blood, obtained about 7 months after SARS-CoV-2 vaccination. The CDR3 here is CASGTGDQETQYF. The CDR3 DNA follows: TGTGCCAGCGGGACAGGGGACCAAGAGACCCAGTACTTC.